A selection of T cell receptor beta chains follows, all from one sample in a study of PD-L1 blockade in urothelial cancer. The repertoire was sequenced with immunoSEQ multiplex PCR; TCRdb's copy has only in-frame clones and lacks some. The sample has around 110,000 clones; around 89% are singletons. The material sequenced was PBMCs, taken around atezolizumab (anti-PD-L1) treatment. Source of these receptors: a man in his sixties with urothelial cancer. CDR3s include the opening cysteine and the closing phenylalanine or tryptophan. Fields, in order: D gene, J gene, V gene, clone size, CDR3 DNA, CDR3 protein. D genes are given only for firm matches. Clone size is stated in some rows and not others, as once, few, many or a class when expanded.

D: -; J: TRBJ2-1; V: TRBV4-2; size: once; DNA: TGTGCCAGCAGCCAAGGACGACTCCGATCCTACAATGAGCAGTTCTTC; CDR3: CASSQGRLRSYNEQFF
D: TRBD1; J: TRBJ2-3; V: TRBV5-1; size: -; DNA: TGCGCCAGCAGCAAGGACAGGGCAGATACGCAGTATTTT; CDR3: CASSKDRADTQYF
D: -; J: TRBJ2-7; V: TRBV28; size: -; DNA: TGTGCCAGCAGTCCTGCGGGCCAAGGTGGTTCCTACGAGCAGTACTTC; CDR3: CASSPAGQGGSYEQYF
D: TRBD2; J: TRBJ2-5; V: TRBV5-1; size: -; DNA: TGCGCCAGCAGCTTGTCGGCAACTAGCGGGGGGGCCCTAGAGACCCAGTACTTC; CDR3: CASSLSATSGGALETQYF
D: -; J: TRBJ2-7; V: TRBV4-1; size: -; DNA: TGCGCCAGCAGCCAAGGAGGCGGGTTAACCTACGAGCAGTACTTC; CDR3: CASSQGGGLTYEQYF
D: -; J: TRBJ1-4; V: TRBV19; size: -; DNA: TGTGCCAGTAGCCCCCCTACAGGGCGATCTGAAAAACTGTTTTTT; CDR3: CASSPPTGRSEKLFF
D: TRBD2; J: TRBJ2-2; V: TRBV5-1; size: -; DNA: TGCGCCAGCAGCCCCGGACTAGCGGGGGTTACCGGGGAGCTGTTTTTT; CDR3: CASSPGLAGVTGELFF
D: TRBD1; J: TRBJ2-1; V: TRBV6-6; size: once; DNA: TGTGCCAGCAGTACCGGGACAGGGAGATTCGATGAGCAGTTCTTC; CDR3: CASSTGTGRFDEQFF
D: -; J: TRBJ2-5; V: TRBV15; size: -; DNA: TGTGCCACCAGCAGAGAACACGGGGAGACCCAGTACTTC; CDR3: CATSREHGETQYF
D: TRBD1; J: TRBJ1-6; V: TRBV25-1; size: -; DNA: TGTGCCAGCAGTGAACCCCACAGGGGGGATTCACCCCTCCACTTT; CDR3: CASSEPHRGDSPLHF
D: -; J: TRBJ2-7; V: TRBV5-1; size: once; DNA: TGCGCCAGCAGCCCCGAGGGCTCCTACGAGCAGTACTTC; CDR3: CASSPEGSYEQYF
D: -; J: TRBJ1-2; V: TRBV6-5; size: -; DNA: TGTGCCAGCAGTTACGAAGGGCAGGGGTATGGCTACACCTTC; CDR3: CASSYEGQGYGYTF
D: -; J: TRBJ2-6; V: TRBV5-6; size: -; DNA: TGTGCCAGCATCCTAGGGGGGGCGGGAGGGGCCAACGTCCTGACTTTC; CDR3: CASILGGAGGANVLTF
D: -; J: TRBJ1-4; V: TRBV4-2; size: once; DNA: TGTGCCAGCAGCCCGGGGGGGGAAGTCAACGAAAAACTGTTTTTT; CDR3: CASSPGGEVNEKLFF
D: TRBD1; J: TRBJ1-1; V: TRBV10-3; size: once; DNA: TGTGCCATCAGTTACAGGGGACCTAACACTGAAGCTTTCTTT; CDR3: CAISYRGPNTEAFF
D: TRBD2; J: TRBJ2-7; V: TRBV12-5; size: -; DNA: TGTGCTAGTGGGGGGGGGAAGCACGAGCAGTACTTC; CDR3: CASGGGKHEQYF
D: -; J: TRBJ1-4; V: TRBV7-8; size: once; DNA: TGTGCCAGCAGCCTCCGCCGGGATACTACTCTCGGGGAAAAACTGTTTTTT; CDR3: CASSLRRDTTLGEKLFF
D: -; J: TRBJ2-7; V: TRBV6-5; size: -; DNA: TGTGCCAGCAGTTTGGTAGCGGACTACGAGCAGTACTTC; CDR3: CASSLVADYEQYF
D: TRBD2; J: TRBJ2-4; V: TRBV28; size: few; DNA: TGTGCCAGCAGTCCTCCCCTCCGACTAAGCGTGTTAGCGGGCGGAAACATTCAGTACTTC; CDR3: CASSPPLRLSVLAGGNIQYF
D: -; J: TRBJ2-2; V: TRBV7-9; size: -; DNA: TGTGCCAGCAGCTTTTGGCAGGACACCGGGGAGCTGTTTTTT; CDR3: CASSFWQDTGELFF
D: TRBD1; J: TRBJ2-7; V: TRBV18; size: -; DNA: TGTGCCAGCTCACCCACAGGGGGCCACGAGCAGTACTTC; CDR3: CASSPTGGHEQYF
D: -; J: TRBJ1-3; V: TRBV30; size: -; DNA: TGTGCCTGGAGTGTGTTAGCTGGAAACACCATATATTTT; CDR3: CAWSVLAGNTIYF
D: TRBD1; J: TRBJ1-1; V: TRBV4-2; size: -; DNA: TGTGCCAGCAGCCGGGACGACAGGGCATGGACTGAAGCTTTCTTT; CDR3: CASSRDDRAWTEAFF
D: -; J: TRBJ1-1; V: TRBV18; size: -; DNA: TGTGCCAGCTCACCACCGTCCGGGGGGGGCACTGAAGCTTTCTTT; CDR3: CASSPPSGGGTEAFF
D: -; J: TRBJ2-5; V: TRBV6-6; size: -; DNA: TGTGCCAGCAGAGGTAGCCGAGAGACCCAGTACTTC; CDR3: CASRGSRETQYF
D: TRBD1; J: TRBJ1-6; V: TRBV2; size: once; DNA: TGTGCCAGGAGCAGGGGGTTTGATTCACCCCTCCACTTT; CDR3: CARSRGFDSPLHF
D: TRBD2; J: TRBJ2-2; V: TRBV7-7; size: -; DNA: TGTGCTAGCAGCTTAAGGACTAGCGGCGCCGGGGAGCTGTTTTTT; CDR3: CASSLRTSGAGELFF
D: TRBD1; J: TRBJ1-2; V: TRBV14; size: -; DNA: TGTGCCAGCAGCCAAGGAGGGACAGGGCTGGGTATATATGGCTACACCTTC; CDR3: CASSQGGTGLGIYGYTF
D: TRBD2; J: TRBJ2-1; V: TRBV9; size: -; DNA: TGTGCCAGCAGCGTAAAACTAGCGGGGGCGCGAACCTACAATGAGCAGTTCTTC; CDR3: CASSVKLAGARTYNEQFF
D: -; J: TRBJ2-7; V: TRBV5-1; size: -; DNA: TGCGCCAGCAGTCTAACTAGCTCAGGGGGCGAGCAGTACTTC; CDR3: CASSLTSSGGEQYF
D: -; J: TRBJ1-2; V: TRBV7-9; size: -; DNA: TGTGCCAGCAGCTTACGTGGGGGGGCTGACTATGGCTACACCTTC; CDR3: CASSLRGGADYGYTF
D: TRBD2; J: TRBJ2-1; V: TRBV15; size: -; DNA: TGTGCCACCAGCGGAAGAGCGGCGGGAGCGGGCCATGAGCAGTTCTTC; CDR3: CATSGRAAGAGHEQFF
D: -; J: TRBJ2-5; V: TRBV25-1; size: -; DNA: TGTGCCAGCAGTGAATCCCCCCCGCGGACAGTCAAAGAGACCCAGTACTTC; CDR3: CASSESPPRTVKETQYF
D: -; J: TRBJ2-4; V: TRBV27; size: -; DNA: TGTGCCAGCAGACGGGAAGTCGAAAACATTCAGTACTTC; CDR3: CASRREVENIQYF
D: -; J: TRBJ2-7; V: TRBV6-5; size: -; DNA: TGTGCCAGCGGCTACAGGGTCAACGAGCAGTACTTC; CDR3: CASGYRVNEQYF
D: -; J: TRBJ2-7; V: TRBV7-2; size: -; DNA: TGTGCCAGCAGCCCCACGCGACAGGAGCAGTACTTC; CDR3: CASSPTRQEQYF
D: TRBD1; J: TRBJ1-2; V: TRBV4-3; size: -; DNA: TGCGCCAGCAGCCCAGTCCCGGGACAGGGGTACTATGGCTACACCTTC; CDR3: CASSPVPGQGYYGYTF
D: TRBD2; J: TRBJ2-1; V: TRBV27; size: -; DNA: TGTGCCAGCAGTTCGGGACTAGTGATGGCCTACAATGAGCAGTTCTTC; CDR3: CASSSGLVMAYNEQFF
D: -; J: TRBJ2-3; V: TRBV9; size: -; DNA: TGTGCCAGCAGCGTTCAGGGCACAGATACGCAGTATTTT; CDR3: CASSVQGTDTQYF
D: -; J: TRBJ2-5; V: TRBV5-6; size: -; DNA: TGTGCCAGCAGCTTGGAGTCCTCAGGCGCTACGAGGACCCAGTACTTC; CDR3: CASSLESSGATRTQYF
D: TRBD2; J: TRBJ2-1; V: TRBV5-1; size: -; DNA: TGCGCCAGCAGCATACTAGCGGGAGAGGCTGAGCAGTTCTTC; CDR3: CASSILAGEAEQFF
D: TRBD2; J: TRBJ2-5; V: TRBV4-3; size: -; DNA: TGCGCCAGCAGCCATCAGCGCGGGGGTTTCCAAGAGACCCAGTACTTC; CDR3: CASSHQRGGFQETQYF
D: -; J: TRBJ2-7; V: TRBV15; size: -; DNA: TGTGCCACCAGCAGAGAACAGAACTACGAGCAGTACTTC; CDR3: CATSREQNYEQYF
D: -; J: TRBJ2-3; V: TRBV5-1; size: -; DNA: TGCGCCAGCAGCTTCGGGTCCCCTACGCAGTATTTT; CDR3: CASSFGSPTQYF
D: TRBD1; J: TRBJ2-1; V: TRBV7-9; size: -; DNA: TGTGCCAGCAGCTTCTTAGGACAGGGCTACAATGAGCAGTTCTTC; CDR3: CASSFLGQGYNEQFF
D: -; J: TRBJ1-6; V: TRBV6-5; size: -; DNA: TGTGCCAGCAGCAGGCGGGGGAATTCACCCCTCCACTTT; CDR3: CASSRRGNSPLHF
D: -; J: TRBJ2-5; V: TRBV30; size: -; DNA: TGTGCCTCCAGAGCAGGTACAATTGCGGAGACCCAGTACTTC; CDR3: CASRAGTIAETQYF
D: -; J: TRBJ2-1; V: TRBV27; size: -; DNA: TGTGCCAGCAGTCCCACTAGCTGGAAGTGGTTCTTC; CDR3: CASSPTSWKWFF
D: -; J: TRBJ2-7; V: TRBV28; size: -; DNA: TGTGCCAGCAGCCACGGAGAGGGTGTAGTGAACGAGCAGTACTTC; CDR3: CASSHGEGVVNEQYF